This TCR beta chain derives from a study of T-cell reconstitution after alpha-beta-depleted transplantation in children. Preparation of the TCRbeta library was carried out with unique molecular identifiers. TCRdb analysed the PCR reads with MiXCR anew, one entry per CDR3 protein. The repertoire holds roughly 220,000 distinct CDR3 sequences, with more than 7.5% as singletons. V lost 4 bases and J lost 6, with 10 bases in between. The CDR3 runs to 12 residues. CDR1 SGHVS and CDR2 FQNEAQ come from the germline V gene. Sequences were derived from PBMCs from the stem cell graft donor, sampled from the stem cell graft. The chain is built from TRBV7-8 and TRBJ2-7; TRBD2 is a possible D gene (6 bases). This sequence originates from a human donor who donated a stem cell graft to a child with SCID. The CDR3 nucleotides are TGTGCCAGCAGCTCAGGGCGGGGCGAGCAGTACTTC. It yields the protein CASSSGRGEQYF.